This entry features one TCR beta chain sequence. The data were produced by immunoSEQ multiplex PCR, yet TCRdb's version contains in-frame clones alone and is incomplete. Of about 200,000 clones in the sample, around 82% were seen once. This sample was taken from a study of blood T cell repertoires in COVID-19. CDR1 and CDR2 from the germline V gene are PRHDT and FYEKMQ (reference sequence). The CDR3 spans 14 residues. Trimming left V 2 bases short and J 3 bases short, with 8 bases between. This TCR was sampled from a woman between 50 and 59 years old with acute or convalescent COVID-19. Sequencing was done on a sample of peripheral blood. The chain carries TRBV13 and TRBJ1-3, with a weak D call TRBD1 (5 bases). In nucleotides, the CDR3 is TGTGCCAGCAGCTTAACAGGTTATGGAAACACCATATATTTT. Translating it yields CASSLTGYGNTIYF.